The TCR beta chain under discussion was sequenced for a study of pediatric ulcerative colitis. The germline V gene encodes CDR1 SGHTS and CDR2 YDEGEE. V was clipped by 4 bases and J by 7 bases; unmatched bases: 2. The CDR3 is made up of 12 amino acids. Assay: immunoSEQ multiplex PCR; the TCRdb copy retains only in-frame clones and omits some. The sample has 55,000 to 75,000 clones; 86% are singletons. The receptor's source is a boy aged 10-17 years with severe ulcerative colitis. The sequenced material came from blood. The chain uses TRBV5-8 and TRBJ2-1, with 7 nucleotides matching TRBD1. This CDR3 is CASSTGDNEQFF. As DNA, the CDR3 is TGTGCCAGCAGCACAGGGGATAATGAGCAGTTCTTC. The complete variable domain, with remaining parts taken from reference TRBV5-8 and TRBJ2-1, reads EAGVTQSPTHLIKTRGQQATLRCSPISGHTSVYWYQQALGLGLQFLLWYDEGEERNRGNFPPRFSGRQFPNYSSELNVNALELEDSALYLCASSTGDNEQFFGPGTRLTVL.